The 9 T cell receptor beta chains reported below all come from one sample, sequenced in a study of T cells expressing NK-cell markers. TCRdb re-called the 5' RACE reads; every CDR3 protein appears as one record, without DNA. The record lists 400,000 to 550,000 distinct CDR3 sequences, of which the ten most abundant hold roughly 8%. The sequenced sample consisted of blood T cells: a sorted CD56 or NKG2C T cell subset, CD4+ or CD8+ T cells, or bulk PBMC T cells (not recorded which). These receptors originate from a woman between 18 and 70 years old in good health.

The rearrangement joins TRBV29-1 to TRBJ2-3; TCRdb reports TRBD1, a call that lacks DNA to check it against. Germline V gene data show CDR1 as SQVTM and CDR2 as ANQGSEA. There are 14 residues in the CDR3. CDR3 protein: CSVYDREQPDTQYF.

This rearrangement joins TRBV18 to TRBJ1-6. The CDR3 totals 14 residues. Germline V lookup: CDR1 KGHSH, CDR2 LQKENI. The CDR3: CASSPRDRESPLHF.

This chain links TRBV7-9 with TRBJ2-3. CDR3 length: 14 residues. Germline CDR1 reads SEHNR; CDR2 reads FQNEAQ (reference sequence). The CDR3 region is CASSFQTSTDTQYF.

The rearrangement uses TRBV12-3 or TRBV12-4 and TRBJ2-1; TCRdb's D gene call, TRBD2, goes unchecked for lack of DNA. The CDR3 is 15 residues long. CDR3 region: CASSLVLAGAIEQFF.

V is TRBV29-1 and J is TRBJ2-2; TCRdb selects TRBD1, and the lack of DNA leaves this call unchecked. The germline V gene has CDR1 SQVTM and CDR2 ANQGSEA. This CDR3 spans 16 amino acids. This CDR3 reads CSVEDHGTGFPGELFF.

The chain's CDR3 is CASSRLVNEQFF. This chain uses TRBV3-1 with TRBJ2-1; TCRdb lists TRBD2, though no DNA is available to test this call. Germline values: CDR1 LGHDT, CDR2 YNNKEL (reference sequence). This CDR3 has 12 residues.

The chain carries TRBV12-3 or TRBV12-4 and TRBJ2-5; TCRdb's assignment of TRBD2 cannot be checked, as there is no DNA. This CDR3 comprises 15 residues. CDR3 sequence reads: CASSQGAGGSETQYF.

The V call is TRBV7-8, the J call TRBJ2-7; there is no DNA to check the TCRdb D call of TRBD1. CDR3 length equals 12 residues. CDR1 and CDR2 (germline): SGHVS, FQNEAQ. This CDR3 is CASMGVHGQQYF. Full variable domain (missing parts from reference TRBV7-8 and TRBJ2-7): GAGVSQSPRYKVAKRGQDVALRCDPISGHVSLFWYQQALGQGPEFLTYFQNEAQLDKSGLPSDRFFAERPEGSVSTLKIQRTQQEDSAVYLCASMGVHGQQYFGPGTRLTVT.

The chain has TRBV9 and TRBJ2-3; with no DNA, the TCRdb D assignment of TRBD1 cannot be verified. CDR1 and CDR2 (germline): SGDLS, YYNGEE. The CDR3 is made up of 14 amino acids. The CDR3: CASSERQGVGTQYF.